The next 20 T cell receptor beta chains were all read from a single sample in a study of spatial heterogeneity in lung cancer. From the 5' RACE reads, TCRdb called clonotypes with MiXCR, one entry per CDR3 protein. The table has roughly 75,000 distinct CDR3 sequences, about 14% seen once. Time point denoted: sample taken at primary tumor resection. Unsorted tumor, nontumor lung tissue or cryopreserved PBMC supplied the whole RNA. Sequenced here: PBMCs, sampled at surgery. The receptor source for this set is a male donor with early-stage non-small cell lung cancer.

This clonotype has a count of ten or more. The J gene is TRBJ1-1, the V gene TRBV9, with no clear D. V dropped 2 bases and J dropped 2 bases, with 13 bases sitting between them. The CDR3 runs 15 residues. Germline V CDR1 and CDR2: SGDLS, YYNGEE. The CDR3 region has the DNA TGTGCCAGCAGCGTCTTCATGGGGTTTAACACTGAAGCTTTCTTT. Residues: CASSVFMGFNTEAFF.

J is TRBJ2-1 and V is TRBV10-3; 10 nucleotides align to TRBD2. The CDR3 is 14 amino acids. The ends lost 3 bases at V and 8 bases at J; junction bases unmatched: 4. Germline V gene lookup returns CDR1 ENHRY and CDR2 SYGVKD. The CDR3 is CAISDSSGSYEQFF. DNA for the CDR3: TGTGCCATCAGTGACTCTAGCGGGAGCTATGAGCAGTTCTTC.

The chain uses TRBV4-1 and TRBJ2-1; 8 bases agree with TRBD2. Unmatched junction bases numbered 7, after V lost 1 base and J lost 8 bases. Germline values: CDR1 MGHRA, CDR2 YSYEKL. The CDR3 has 15 residues. CDR3 residues: CASSQVREGKDEQFF. In nucleotides, the CDR3 is TGCGCCAGCAGCCAAGTACGGGAGGGTAAGGATGAGCAGTTCTTC.

V usage is TRBV19 and J usage is TRBJ2-1; TRBD2 matches 12 bases. CDR3 length: 15 residues. Trimming at V came to 6 bases and at J to 4 bases, leaving 4 bases not matched to a gene. Germline CDR1 reads LNHDA; CDR2 reads SQIVND (reference sequence). The CDR3: CASRGLAGPYNEQFF. The CDR3 bases are TGTGCCAGTAGGGGACTAGCGGGCCCTTACAATGAGCAGTTCTTC.

The chain uses TRBV6-5 and TRBJ2-7, with D perhaps TRBD2 (6 bases). The CDR3 sequence is 11 residues long. V lost 6 bases, J lost 7 bases, and 10 bases lay in between. Germline CDR1 reads MNHEY; CDR2 reads SVGAGI. The CDR3 reads CASRGGVEQYF. The CDR3 nucleotides read TGTGCCAGCAGGGGAGGTGTGGAGCAGTACTTC.

This clonotype was seen many times. The V call is TRBV6-2 or TRBV6-3, the J call TRBJ2-3; D is possibly TRBD1 (5 bases). The germline V gene has CDR1 MNHEY and CDR2 SVGEGT. The CDR3 has 13 residues. V gave up 11 bases and J gave up 0 bases, with 12 bases separating them. The CDR3 region is CAARTTSTDTQYF. The CDR3 DNA is TGTGCCGCTCGGACAACCAGCACAGATACGCAGTATTTT.

This clonotype was counted ten times or more. V gene TRBV28 combines with J gene TRBJ2-7; 13 nucleotides match TRBD2. Germline CDR1 and CDR2: MDHEN and SYDVKM. The CDR3 has 14 amino acids. With V trimmed by 6 bases and J by 6 bases, 5 bases remained unmatched. Written as DNA, the CDR3 is TGTGCCAGCAGAATAGGACTAGCGGGAGTCGAGCAGTACTTC. As protein: CASRIGLAGVEQYF.

This clonotype was found a few times. J is TRBJ2-6 and V is TRBV6-5, with 8 bases that match TRBD1. The germline gives CDR1 MNHEY, CDR2 SVGAGI. The CDR3 extends over 15 amino acids. V gave up 2 bases and J gave up 3 bases; unmatched junction bases: 0. The CDR3 sequence is CASSYGQGGANVLTF. As DNA, the CDR3 is TGTGCCAGCAGTTACGGACAGGGTGGGGCCAACGTCCTGACTTTC.

This chain uses TRBV21-1 with TRBJ1-5; TRBD1, the table's D call, lacks a check against the DNA. TRBV21-1 is a pseudogene locus. There are 17 residues in the CDR3. The CDR3 spells CASSAGTGDGKNQPQHF. The CDR3 DNA sequence: TGTGCCAGCAGTGCCGGGACAGGGGACGGGAAAAATCAGCCCCAGCATTTT.

This clonotype has at least ten counts. The V and J genes are TRBV5-1 and TRBJ2-1; D is uncertain. Germline V gives CDR1 SGHRS, CDR2 YFSETQ. This CDR3 contains 15 residues. Trimming took 0 bases from V and 0 from J, leaving 7 bases between them. The CDR3 reads CASSLDTSSYNEQFF. The DNA of the CDR3 is TGCGCCAGCAGCTTGGATACCTCCTCCTACAATGAGCAGTTCTTC. The complete variable domain, with remaining parts taken from reference TRBV5-1 and TRBJ2-1, reads KAGVTQTPRYLIKTRGQQVTLSCSPISGHRSVSWYQQTPGQGLQFLFEYFSETQRNKGNFPGRFSGRQFSNSRSEMNVSTLELGDSALYLCASSLDTSSYNEQFFGPGTRLTVL.

V is TRBV18 and J is TRBJ1-5, with a possible D match to TRBD1 (6 bases). This CDR3 has 14 residues. V was pared by 3 bases and J by 5 bases, with 11 bases between. CDR1 KGHSH and CDR2 LQKENI come from the germline V gene. The CDR3 coding sequence is TGTGCCAGCTCACCCGGGACATCCTATCAGCCCCAGCATTTT. It translates to CASSPGTSYQPQHF.

This clonotype was recorded a few times. J is TRBJ1-2 and V is TRBV5-4; 7 bases align to TRBD1. J was trimmed by 10 bases and V by 4 bases; bases with no gene match: 13. The V gene's germline CDR1 is SGHNT and CDR2 YYREEE (reference sequence). The CDR3 loop spans 14 amino acids. In DNA form, the CDR3 reads TGTGCCAGCAGCGTAGATTCCGGGACAGCCCTCTACACCTTC. Its protein is CASSVDSGTALYTF.

This clonotype was seen ten or more times. The chain joins TRBV12-3 or TRBV12-4 to TRBJ2-1; 7 bases map to TRBD2. V shed 6 bases and J 4 bases; nucleotides not matched to a gene: 9. This CDR3 comprises 15 residues. In DNA, the CDR3 is TGTGCCAGCAGGGCTGGACTAGGGGCTTACAATGAGCAGTTCTTC. It codes for CASRAGLGAYNEQFF.

The chain combines TRBV27 with TRBJ2-7; the match to TRBD2 covers 12 bases. This CDR3 contains 16 residues. CDR1 is MNHEY and CDR2 is SMNVEV in the germline V gene (reference sequence). V lost 6 bases and J lost 2; bases outside the gene matches: 8. The CDR3 sequence is CASRGLAGGLAYEQYF. CDR3 coding DNA: TGTGCCAGCAGAGGCCTAGCGGGAGGGTTAGCCTACGAGCAGTACTTC.

V gene TRBV5-6 combines with J gene TRBJ1-5; D may be TRBD1 (5 bases). Germline V gene lookup returns CDR1 SGHDT and CDR2 YYEEEE. V lost 2 bases and J 5 bases, leaving 20 bases between the germline ends. The CDR3 length is 17 residues. CDR3 protein: CASSFTLKGQADQPQHF. The CDR3 nucleotides read TGTGCCAGCAGCTTTACGCTTAAGGGGCAGGCGGATCAGCCCCAGCATTTT. The whole variable domain, filled in from reference TRBV5-6 and TRBJ1-5, reads DAGVTQSPTHLIKTRGQQVTLRCSPKSGHDTVSWYQQALGQGPQFIFQYYEEEERQRGNFPDRFSGHQFPNYSSELNVNALLLGDSALYLCASSFTLKGQADQPQHFGDGTRLSIL.

This clonotype was seen ten or more times. This sequence joins TRBV5-1 and TRBJ2-1; possibly TRBD2 for D (5 bases). This CDR3 comprises 12 residues. V was shortened by 3 bases and J by 4 bases, with 5 bases between the two germline ends. Germline V gene lookup returns CDR1 SGHRS and CDR2 YFSETQ. CDR3 sequence (DNA): TGCGCCAGCAGCTCGGGATACAATGAGCAGTTCTTC. It is translated as CASSSGYNEQFF. The variable domain in full, with the rest retrieved from reference TRBV5-1 and TRBJ2-1, is KAGVTQTPRYLIKTRGQQVTLSCSPISGHRSVSWYQQTPGQGLQFLFEYFSETQRNKGNFPGRFSGRQFSNSRSEMNVSTLELGDSALYLCASSSGYNEQFFGPGTRLTVL.

The chain uses TRBV29-1 and TRBJ2-3, with D possibly matching TRBD1 (5 bases). Germline V lookup: CDR1 SQVTM, CDR2 ANQGSEA. V lost 7 bases and J 9 bases, leaving 14 bases between the germline ends. This CDR3 spans 11 amino acids. The CDR3 nucleotides are TGCAGCGCCGCCGACAGTCAAACGCAGTATTTT. As protein: CSAADSQTQYF.

This clonotype was seen more than once but under ten times. The gene calls are TRBV10-3 and TRBJ2-7; TRBD2 might be the D (6 bases). CDR3 length equals 13 residues. CDR1 is ENHRY, CDR2 SYGVKD, per germline. Trimming pared 10 bases from V and 5 bases from J, leaving 18 bases between. The CDR3 region has the DNA TGTGCCACAGGTAGCGGCATAGGGAACGAGCAGTACTTC. This translates into CATGSGIGNEQYF.

The chain links TRBV20-1 to TRBJ1-5; 8 bases fit TRBD1. V was pared by 6 bases and J by 3 bases, with 10 bases of the junction left unmatched. There are 15 residues in the CDR3. CDR1 and CDR2 from the germline V gene are DFQATT and SNEGSKA (reference sequence). CDR3 nucleotide sequence: TGCAGTGCCAAAAGGACAGGGACTTCCAATCAGCCCCAGCATTTT. Its translation is CSAKRTGTSNQPQHF.

This clonotype occurred many times. V is TRBV9 and J is TRBJ2-4; TRBD1 matches at 7 bases. The CDR3 consists of 14 residues. Germline values: CDR1 SGDLS, CDR2 YYNGEE. The V segment lost 3 bases and the J segment 8 bases; nucleotides outside the gene matches: 8. The DNA for the CDR3 is TGTGCCAGCAGCGGGTCGGGACAGAGTTACATTCAGTACTTC. Residues: CASSGSGQSYIQYF.